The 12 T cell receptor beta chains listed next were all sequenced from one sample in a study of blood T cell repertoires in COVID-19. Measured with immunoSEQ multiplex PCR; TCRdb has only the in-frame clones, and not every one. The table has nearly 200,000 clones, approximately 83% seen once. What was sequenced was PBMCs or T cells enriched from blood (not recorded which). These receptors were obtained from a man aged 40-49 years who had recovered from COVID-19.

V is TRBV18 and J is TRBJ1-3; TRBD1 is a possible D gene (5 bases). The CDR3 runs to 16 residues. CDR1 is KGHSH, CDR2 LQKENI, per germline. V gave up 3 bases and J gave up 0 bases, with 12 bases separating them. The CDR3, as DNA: TGTGCCAGCTCACCGACAGCATCCCGCTCTGGAAACACCATATATTTT. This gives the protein CASSPTASRSGNTIYF.

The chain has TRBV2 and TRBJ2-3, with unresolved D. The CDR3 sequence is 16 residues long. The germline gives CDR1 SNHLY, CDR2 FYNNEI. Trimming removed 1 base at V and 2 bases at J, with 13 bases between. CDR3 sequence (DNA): TGTGCCAGCAGTGAAGACTTTTTTTCCTTCACAGATACGCAGTATTTT. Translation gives CASSEDFFSFTDTQYF.

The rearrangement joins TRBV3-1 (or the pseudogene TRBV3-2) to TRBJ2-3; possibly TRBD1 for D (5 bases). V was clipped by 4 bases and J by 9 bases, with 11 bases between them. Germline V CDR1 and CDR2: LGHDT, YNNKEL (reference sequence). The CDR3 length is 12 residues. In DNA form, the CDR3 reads TGTGCCAGCAGCCTCTCAGGGTCCACGCAGTATTTT. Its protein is CASSLSGSTQYF.

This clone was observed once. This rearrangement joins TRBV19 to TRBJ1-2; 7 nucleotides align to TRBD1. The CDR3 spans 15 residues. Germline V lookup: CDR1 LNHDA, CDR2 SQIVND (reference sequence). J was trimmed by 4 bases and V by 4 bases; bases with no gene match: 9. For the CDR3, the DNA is TGTGCCAGTAGTACCTTCAGACAGGGCGGCTATGGCTACACCTTC. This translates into CASSTFRQGGYGYTF. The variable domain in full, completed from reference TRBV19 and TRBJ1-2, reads DGGITQSPKYLFRKEGQNVTLSCEQNLNHDAMYWYRQDPGQGLRLIYYSQIVNDFQKGDIAEGYSVSREKKESFPLTVTSAQKNPTAFYLCASSTFRQGGYGYTFGSGTRLTVV.

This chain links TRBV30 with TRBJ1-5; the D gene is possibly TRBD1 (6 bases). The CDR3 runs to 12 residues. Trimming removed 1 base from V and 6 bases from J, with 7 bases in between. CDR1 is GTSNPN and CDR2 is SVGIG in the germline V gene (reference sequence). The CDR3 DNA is TGTGCCTGGAGTGAAGGGGGTCAGCCCCAGCATTTT. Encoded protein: CAWSEGGQPQHF.

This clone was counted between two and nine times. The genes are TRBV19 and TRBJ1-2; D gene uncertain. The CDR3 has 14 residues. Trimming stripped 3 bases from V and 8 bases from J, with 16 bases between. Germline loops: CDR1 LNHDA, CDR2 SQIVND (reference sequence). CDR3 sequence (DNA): TGTGCCAGTAGTATCAACCAGAGGTATGGAGGCTACACCTTC. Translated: CASSINQRYGGYTF.

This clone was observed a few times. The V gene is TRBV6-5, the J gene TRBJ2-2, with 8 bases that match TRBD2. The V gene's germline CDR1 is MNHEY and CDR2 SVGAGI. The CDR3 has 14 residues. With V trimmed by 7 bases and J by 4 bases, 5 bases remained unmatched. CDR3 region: CASKVLAGTGELFF. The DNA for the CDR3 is TGTGCCAGCAAGGTCCTAGCGGGCACCGGGGAGCTGTTTTTT.

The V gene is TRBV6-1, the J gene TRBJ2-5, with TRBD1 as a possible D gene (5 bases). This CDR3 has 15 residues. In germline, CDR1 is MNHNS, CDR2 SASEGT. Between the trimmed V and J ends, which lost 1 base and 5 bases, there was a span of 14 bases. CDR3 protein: CASSEVGGQVETQYF. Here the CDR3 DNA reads TGTGCCAGCAGTGAAGTTGGTGGACAAGTGGAGACCCAGTACTTC.

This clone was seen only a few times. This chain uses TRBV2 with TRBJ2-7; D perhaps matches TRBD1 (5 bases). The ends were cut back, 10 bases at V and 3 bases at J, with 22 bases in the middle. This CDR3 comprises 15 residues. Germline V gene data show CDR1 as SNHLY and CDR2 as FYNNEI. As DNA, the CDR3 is TGTGCCACCCTTCCCAGGGATTCTAGAGGCTACGAGCAGTACTTC. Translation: CATLPRDSRGYEQYF.

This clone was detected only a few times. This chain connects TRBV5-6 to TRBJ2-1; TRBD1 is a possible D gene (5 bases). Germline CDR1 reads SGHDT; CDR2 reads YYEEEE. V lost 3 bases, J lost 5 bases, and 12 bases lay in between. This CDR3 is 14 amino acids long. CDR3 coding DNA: TGTGCCAGCAGCTCGGGCGGACATAACAATGAGCAGTTCTTC. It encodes CASSSGGHNNEQFF.

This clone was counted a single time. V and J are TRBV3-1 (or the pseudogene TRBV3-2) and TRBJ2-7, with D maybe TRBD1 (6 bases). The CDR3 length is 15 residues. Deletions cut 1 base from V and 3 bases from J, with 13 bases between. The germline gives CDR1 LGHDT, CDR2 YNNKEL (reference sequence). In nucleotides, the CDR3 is TGTGCCAGCAGCCAAGGGCAGGGGAAAGGCTACGAGCAGTACTTC. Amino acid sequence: CASSQGQGKGYEQYF.

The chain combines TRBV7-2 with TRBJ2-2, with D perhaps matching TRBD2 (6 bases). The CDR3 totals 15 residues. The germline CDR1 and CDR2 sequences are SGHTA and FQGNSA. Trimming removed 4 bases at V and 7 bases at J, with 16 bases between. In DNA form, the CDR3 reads TGTGCCAGCAGCTCAGCGGGCCATCAAGGCGGGGAGCTGTTTTTT. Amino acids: CASSSAGHQGGELFF.